This T cell receptor beta chain derives from a study of blood T cell repertoires in COVID-19. Study overall: Samples taken during acute and convalescent COVID-19 were collected in the United States, Italy and Spain. T cells, B-cell-depleted T cells, or PBMCs provided the cDNA or gDNA that served as material.

The germline V gene encodes CDR1 MNHEY and CDR2 SVGAGI. V dropped 6 bases and J dropped 8; count of bases not matched to a gene: 10. The CDR3 totals 14 residues. This clone has more than one count but fewer than ten. Per the study methods: It was from reference gene primer amplification that nucleated cell counts were estimated. Clones were read by immunoSEQ multiplex PCR, and TCRdb kept only the in-frame ones, dropping some. V, J and clone size reflect that table, while D and trimming were determined from the DNA. This table holds approximately 120,000 clones, about 75% found once. Input material: peripheral blood. The chain employs TRBV6-5 and TRBJ2-1, with 7 bases that match TRBD1. The receptor comes from an elderly man with acute or convalescent COVID-19. CDR3 protein: CASRGQDTGDEQFF. The CDR3 DNA reads TGTGCCAGCAGAGGACAGGATACAGGAGATGAGCAGTTCTTC.